This passage covers 30 T cell receptor beta chains from one sample sequenced in a study of beta chain features in type 1 diabetes (dated by TCRdb to 2016 to 2019). The protocol used for the library was the immunoSEQ multiplex PCR assay. The entire isolated RNA was reverse transcribed using the High Capacity cDNA Reverse Transcription Kit, and thus expressed TCRB transcripts were sequenced. TCRdb re-hosts the immuneACCESS table, in-frame sequences only. Its copies lack some clones; in the studies checked, an unresolved V gene accounts for under half of them, and the cause for the rest is not known. The sample data list over 700,000 clones, and 15% to 20% of these were observed just once. In total, the top ten clones hold 0.02% to 0.025% of the sample. Input material: naive CD4+ T cells from blood. The cell subset or site label, read with the paper, signifies: true naive CD4+ T cells. Receptors were obtained from a woman between 18 and 30 years old in good health.

This clone was picked up a small number of times. The V and J genes are TRBV25-1 and TRBJ2-5; 7 nucleotides align to TRBD2. V was clipped by 5 bases and J by 4 bases; unmatched bases: 7. The CDR3 is made up of 14 amino acids. Germline CDR1 reads MGHDK; CDR2 reads SYGVNS. CDR3 in amino acids: CASSREEWRETQYF. DNA for the CDR3: TGTGCCAGCAGTCGGGAGGAGTGGAGAGAGACCCAGTACTTC.

There are a few counts of this clone. The rearrangement uses TRBV9 and TRBJ2-7; D remains ambiguous. In germline, CDR1 is SGDLS, CDR2 YYNGEE. The CDR3 sequence is 14 residues long. V was clipped by 2 bases and J by 1 base, with 10 bases between them. CDR3 sequence reads: CASSVSLTSYEQYF. For the CDR3, the DNA is TGTGCCAGCAGCGTCTCTCTCACTTCCTACGAGCAGTACTTC.

This clone showed up just a few times. This CDR3 is also generated by other DNA sequences in the sample. The genes are TRBV7-3 and TRBJ2-2; no clear D gene. Between the trimmed V and J ends, which lost 5 bases and 3 bases, there was a span of 7 bases. CDR3 length: 13 residues. Germline values: CDR1 SGHTA, CDR2 FQGTGA. The CDR3 coding sequence is TGTGCCAGCAGCCCCCAGGACACCGGGGAGCTGTTTTTT. Translation: CASSPQDTGELFF.

This chain joins TRBV10-3 and TRBJ2-3, with D unresolved. Germline loops: CDR1 ENHRY, CDR2 SYGVKD. Trimming removed 10 bases from V and 2 bases from J, with 13 bases in between. The CDR3 covers 13 residues. The CDR3 loop reads CATRRHDTDTQYF. The CDR3 DNA is TGTGCCACCCGCCGACACGACACAGATACGCAGTATTTT.

The chain is built from TRBV6-6 and TRBJ1-1; D is undetermined. This CDR3 region has 13 residues. The V end was cut by 2 bases, the J end by 7 bases, with 11 bases between. Germline assignment: CDR1 MNHNY and CDR2 SVGAGI (reference sequence). The CDR3 spells CASSYPDLSEAFF. Written as DNA, the CDR3 is TGTGCCAGCAGTTACCCGGATCTGAGTGAAGCTTTCTTT.

The V gene is TRBV7-9, the J gene TRBJ2-7, with TRBD2 identical over 9 bases. CDR1 is SEHNR, CDR2 FQNEAQ, per germline (reference sequence). The trim removed 4 bases at V and 3 bases at J, leaving 7 bases unmatched. The CDR3 has 15 residues. The CDR3 region is CASSSSGTSLYEQYF. The CDR3 nucleotides read TGTGCCAGCAGCTCGTCCGGGACTAGCCTCTACGAGCAGTACTTC.

The sample holds many counts of this clone. One end of the junction does not line up with germline, which may come from a read error. The chain links TRBV13 to TRBJ1-1; D is uncertain. Germline values: CDR1 PRHDT, CDR2 FYEKMQ (reference sequence). The CDR3 totals 11 residues. The CDR3 sequence is CASSPDTEAFF. CDR3 nucleotide sequence: TGTGCCAGCAGCCCCGACACAGAAGCTTTCTTT.

The chain has TRBV28 and TRBJ1-2; D is possibly TRBD1 (6 bases). V was clipped by 5 bases and J by 4 bases, with 17 bases between them. The CDR3 length is 15 residues. CDR1 and CDR2 from the germline V gene are MDHEN and SYDVKM. CDR3 DNA sequence: TGTGCCAGCAGTGAGAAAGGGGGGACGAGCTATGGCTACACCTTC. Amino acids: CASSEKGGTSYGYTF.

The chain recombines TRBV15 with TRBJ2-3; 8 positions agree with TRBD2. V shed 0 bases, J shed 5 bases, and the junction held 4 bases outside the gene matches. Germline V gene data show CDR1 as LNHNV and CDR2 as YYDKDF (reference sequence). CDR3 length equals 15 residues. CDR3 region: CATSRDIAGQDTQYF. The DNA of the CDR3 is TGTGCCACCAGCAGAGATATAGCGGGACAAGATACGCAGTATTTT.

This clone was seen a handful of times. V usage is TRBV29-1 and J usage is TRBJ1-2, with no clear D. This CDR3 is built from 11 residues. Trimming took off 2 bases at V and 5 bases at J, with 6 bases between the two ends. CDR1 and CDR2 from the germline V gene are SQVTM and ANQGSEA. The CDR3 here is CSVETGYGYTF. DNA of the CDR3: TGCAGCGTTGAAACGGGGTATGGCTACACCTTC.

The rearrangement links TRBV28 to TRBJ2-7; D might be TRBD2 (6 bases). The CDR3 sequence is 14 residues long. Per germline, CDR1 MDHEN and CDR2 SYDVKM. Trimming took off 2 bases at V and 1 base at J, with 9 bases between the two ends. The CDR3 here is CASSLPGESYEQYF. In nucleotides, the CDR3 is TGTGCCAGCAGTTTACCGGGGGAATCCTACGAGCAGTACTTC.

This clone was counted only a few times. In DNA form, the CDR3 reads TGTGCCAGCAGCTTAGTGTCGGGGCGATGGGTGGAGACCCAGTACTTC. Protein: CASSLVSGRWVETQYF. The rearrangement links TRBV7-8 to TRBJ2-5, with D possibly being TRBD1 or TRBD2 (5 bases each). V shed 1 base and J shed 5 bases, with 17 bases lying between them. The CDR3 extends over 16 amino acids. The V gene's germline CDR1 is SGHVS and CDR2 FQNEAQ.

V usage is TRBV6-5 and J usage is TRBJ2-6, with D unclear. The CDR3 contains 15 residues. Germline values: CDR1 MNHEY, CDR2 SVGAGI. V dropped 7 bases and J dropped 0 bases, with 10 bases sitting between them. The CDR3, as DNA: TGTGCCAGCATTAGTCTTAGCTCTGGGGCCAACGTCCTGACTTTC. This sequence encodes CASISLSSGANVLTF.

The chain couples TRBV7-3 to TRBJ2-2; D not resolved. The V and J ends lost 4 bases and 6 bases respectively, with 9 bases between them. The CDR3 is 13 amino acids. The germline gives CDR1 SGHTA, CDR2 FQGTGA. The CDR3 coding sequence is TGTGCCAGCAGCTCGACGGTAGCCGGGGAGCTGTTTTTT. Its protein product is CASSSTVAGELFF.

This clone was seen more than once but under ten times. The J gene is TRBJ2-3, the V gene TRBV23-1; 11 nucleotides match TRBD1. TRBV23-1 carries the ORF label, with uncertain function. V lost 7 bases and J lost 3; bases outside the gene matches: 3. The CDR3 covers 14 residues. CDR3 in DNA: TGCGCCAGCAATGGGACAGGGGGGACAGATACGCAGTATTTT. It translates to CASNGTGGTDTQYF.

This chain joins TRBV4-3 and TRBJ1-4, with D tentatively TRBD1 (5 bases). The CDR3 length is 15 residues. Trimming left V 1 base short and J 3 bases short, with 9 bases between. Germline V lookup: CDR1 LGHNA, CDR2 YSLEER. CDR3 amino acids: CASSQAGRSNEKLFF. In DNA form, the CDR3 reads TGCGCCAGCAGCCAAGCGGGACGGTCTAATGAAAAACTGTTTTTT.

The table lists this clone with a few counts. The chain couples TRBV6-6 to TRBJ2-7, with D maybe TRBD1 (5 bases). Looked up from germline, CDR1 is MNHNY and CDR2 is SVGAGI (reference sequence). This CDR3 region has 14 residues. V lost 7 bases and J 0 bases, leaving 13 bases between the germline ends. CDR3: CASTPGRGSYEQYF. CDR3 coding DNA: TGTGCCAGCACTCCGGGTAGGGGCTCCTACGAGCAGTACTTC.

V is TRBV6-5 and J is TRBJ2-6; D call uncertain. Trimming shortened V by 2 bases and J by 3 bases, and 11 bases separated the two germline ends. Germline lookup yields CDR1 MNHEY and CDR2 SVGAGI. This CDR3 contains 16 residues. The CDR3 loop reads CASSYRRFHGANVLTF. CDR3 sequence (DNA): TGTGCCAGCAGTTACCGACGATTTCATGGGGCCAACGTCCTGACTTTC.

The rearrangement joins TRBV28 to TRBJ2-3; 11 bases line up with TRBD2. Germline-derived CDR1 and CDR2 are MDHEN and SYDVKM. The CDR3 is made up of 17 amino acids. The V segment lost 5 bases and the J segment 4 bases; nucleotides outside the gene matches: 11. This CDR3 reads CASSTRLAGGSSDTQYF. CDR3 sequence (DNA): TGTGCCAGCAGTACGCGCCTAGCGGGAGGCTCGTCAGATACGCAGTATTTT.

The table lists this clone with a few counts. This chain joins TRBV4-3 and TRBJ1-2, with D maybe TRBD1 (6 bases). CDR3 length: 16 amino acids. V shed 1 base and J shed 4 bases, with 16 bases lying between them. Germline V CDR1 and CDR2: LGHNA, YSLEER. Here the CDR3 reads CASSQVKGVDGYGYTF. DNA of the CDR3: TGCGCCAGCAGCCAAGTGAAGGGGGTGGACGGCTATGGCTACACCTTC.

This chain uses TRBV7-3 with TRBJ2-6; possible D gene TRBD1, 6 bases. This CDR3 contains 17 residues. V lost 2 bases to trimming and J lost 1 base, with 12 bases between them. Germline CDR1 is SGHTA and CDR2 is FQGTGA. CDR3 in amino acids: CASSLSYRVSGANVLTF. The CDR3 DNA sequence: TGTGCCAGCAGCTTATCGTACAGGGTGTCTGGGGCCAACGTCCTGACTTTC.

The rearrangement joins TRBV2 to TRBJ2-5; the D is unclear. CDR3 size: 11 residues. V lost 7 bases to trimming and J lost 5 bases, with 8 bases between them. Looked up from germline, CDR1 is SNHLY and CDR2 is FYNNEI. The CDR3 sequence is CASTRFETQYF. In DNA, the CDR3 is TGTGCCAGCACCCGGTTTGAGACCCAGTACTTC. Full variable domain (rest looked up from reference TRBV2 and TRBJ2-5): EPEVTQTPSHQVTQMGQEVILRCVPISNHLYFYWYRQILGQKVEFLVSFYNNEISEKSEIFDDQFSVERPDGSNFTLKIRSTKLEDSAMYFCASTRFETQYFGPGTRLLVL.

The table lists this clone with a few counts. The chain uses TRBV28 and TRBJ2-5; 14 bases align to TRBD2. Germline-derived CDR1 and CDR2 are MDHEN and SYDVKM. The CDR3 loop spans 15 amino acids. The V segment lost 6 bases and the J segment 1 base; nucleotides outside the gene matches: 1. CDR3 amino acids: CASRGTSGSQETQYF. The CDR3, as DNA: TGTGCCAGCAGGGGGACTAGCGGGAGCCAAGAGACCCAGTACTTC.

This chain joins TRBV10-3 and TRBJ2-1, with D perhaps TRBD2 (5 bases). CDR3 length: 13 residues. The ends were cut back, 0 bases at V and 9 bases at J, with 9 bases in the middle. Germline V CDR1 and CDR2: ENHRY, SYGVKD. CDR3 residues: CAISESGESEQFF. The CDR3, as DNA: TGTGCCATCAGTGAGTCTGGGGAGTCTGAGCAGTTCTTC.

This clone has just a few counts. The rearrangement uses TRBV10-3 and TRBJ2-1; D is perhaps TRBD1 (6 bases). V was cut by 5 bases and J by 5 bases, with 13 bases left in between. Germline CDR1 reads ENHRY; CDR2 reads SYGVKD. The CDR3 extends over 14 amino acids. The CDR3 sequence: CAISRGQANNEQFF. The CDR3, as DNA: TGTGCCATCAGTAGGGGACAAGCAAACAATGAGCAGTTCTTC.

This clone was seen only a few times. The V and J genes are TRBV7-9 and TRBJ2-2; 9 bases are a match to TRBD2. Germline V lookup: CDR1 SEHNR, CDR2 FQNEAQ (reference sequence). CDR3 length: 15 residues. Trimming at V came to 8 bases and at J to 4 bases, leaving 8 bases not matched to a gene. The CDR3 protein is CASRHSGSTTGELFF. The CDR3 DNA reads TGTGCCAGCCGCCATAGCGGGAGTACCACCGGGGAGCTGTTTTTT.

The chain recombines TRBV19 with TRBJ1-1; D remains ambiguous. Trimming stripped 0 bases from V and 0 bases from J, with 8 bases between. The CDR3 is 15 residues long. Germline CDR1 is LNHDA and CDR2 is SQIVND (reference sequence). For the CDR3, the DNA is TGTGCCAGTAGTATAGAGAGACGGTTGAACACTGAAGCTTTCTTT. It encodes CASSIERRLNTEAFF. The entire variable domain, with the rest obtained from reference TRBV19 and TRBJ1-1, is as follows: DGGITQSPKYLFRKEGQNVTLSCEQNLNHDAMYWYRQDPGQGLRLIYYSQIVNDFQKGDIAEGYSVSREKKESFPLTVTSAQKNPTAFYLCASSIERRLNTEAFFGQGTRLTVV.

The chain carries TRBV18 and TRBJ1-5, with TRBD1 matching over 9 bases. The germline gives CDR1 KGHSH, CDR2 LQKENI. There are 16 residues in the CDR3. The J segment lost 2 bases and the V segment lost 3 bases, leaving 5 bases of the junction unmatched. This CDR3 reads CASSPSGDRGNQPQHF. The CDR3 nucleotides read TGTGCCAGCTCACCTTCGGGGGACAGGGGCAATCAGCCCCAGCATTTT.

This clone was recorded only once. The V gene is TRBV5-4, the J gene TRBJ1-4, with D possibly being TRBD1 (6 bases). Germline V lookup: CDR1 SGHNT, CDR2 YYREEE (reference sequence). This CDR3 has 16 residues. Trimming took off 4 bases at V and 5 bases at J, with 18 bases between the two ends. The CDR3 here is CASSPTSGTPNEKLFF. DNA for the CDR3: TGTGCCAGCAGCCCTACTTCGGGGACACCCAATGAAAAACTGTTTTTT.

The rearrangement links TRBV28 to TRBJ1-4, with TRBD1 matching 7 bases. V was pared by 5 bases and J by 9 bases, with 9 bases of the junction left unmatched. The CDR3 loop spans 14 amino acids. Per the germline V gene, CDR1 is MDHEN and CDR2 is SYDVKM. This CDR3 reads CASSPEGQRQKLFF. DNA of the CDR3: TGTGCCAGCAGTCCGGAGGGACAGCGACAAAAACTGTTTTTT.